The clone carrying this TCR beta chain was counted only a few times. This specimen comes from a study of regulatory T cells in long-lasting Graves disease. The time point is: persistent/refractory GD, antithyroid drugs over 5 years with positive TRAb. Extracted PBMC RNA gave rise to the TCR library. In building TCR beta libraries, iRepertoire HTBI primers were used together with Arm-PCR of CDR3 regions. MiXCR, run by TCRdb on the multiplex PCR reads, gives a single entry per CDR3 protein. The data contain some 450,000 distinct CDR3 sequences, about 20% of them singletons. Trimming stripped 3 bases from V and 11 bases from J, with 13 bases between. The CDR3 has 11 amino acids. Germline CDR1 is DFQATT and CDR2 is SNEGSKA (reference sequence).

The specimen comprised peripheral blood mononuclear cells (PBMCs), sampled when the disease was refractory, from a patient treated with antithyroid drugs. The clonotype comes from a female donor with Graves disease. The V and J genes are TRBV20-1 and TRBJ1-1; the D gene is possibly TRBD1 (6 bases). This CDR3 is CSARGGGLAFF. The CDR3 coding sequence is TGCAGTGCTAGGGGAGGGGGGCTGGCTTTCTTT.